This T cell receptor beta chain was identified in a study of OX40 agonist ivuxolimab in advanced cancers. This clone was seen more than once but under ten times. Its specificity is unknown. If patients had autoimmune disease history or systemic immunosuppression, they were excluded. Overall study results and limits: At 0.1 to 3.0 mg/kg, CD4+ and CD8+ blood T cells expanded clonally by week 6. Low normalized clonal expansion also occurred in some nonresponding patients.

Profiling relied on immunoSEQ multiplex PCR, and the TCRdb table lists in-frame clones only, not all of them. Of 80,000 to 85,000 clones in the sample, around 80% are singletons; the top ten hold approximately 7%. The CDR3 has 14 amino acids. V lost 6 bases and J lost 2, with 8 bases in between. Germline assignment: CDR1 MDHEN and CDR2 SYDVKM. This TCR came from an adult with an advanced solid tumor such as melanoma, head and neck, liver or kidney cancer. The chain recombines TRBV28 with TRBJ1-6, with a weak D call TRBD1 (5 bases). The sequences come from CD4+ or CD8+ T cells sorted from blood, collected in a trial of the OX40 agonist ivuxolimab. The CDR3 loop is CASRGVTYNSPLHF. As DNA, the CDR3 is TGTGCCAGCAGGGGGGTTACCTATAATTCACCCCTCCACTTT.